What follows is one T cell receptor beta chain and its context. Some clones are missing from TCRdb's copy, which holds only in-frame ones; the method was immunoSEQ multiplex PCR. The data contain about 130,000 clones, 85% to 90% of them singletons. The data originate from a study of blood T cell repertoires in COVID-19. V lost 6 bases, J lost 4 bases, and 10 bases lay in between. CDR1 MNHEY and CDR2 SVGAGI come from the germline V gene. The CDR3 contains 12 residues. V gene TRBV6-5 combines with J gene TRBJ2-7; possibly TRBD1 for D (6 bases). The source is an elderly woman with acute or convalescent COVID-19. The sequenced material came from peripheral blood. CDR3 in amino acids: CASRGGDYEQYV. CDR3 bases: TGTGCCAGCAGAGGGGGAGATTACGAGCAGTACGTC.